These 32 T cell receptor beta chains were all obtained from the same sample, sequenced in a study of cytomegalovirus exposure and HLA in healthy donors. The repertoire was sequenced with immunoSEQ multiplex PCR; TCRdb's copy has only in-frame clones and lacks some. The data hold about 250,000 clones, with 87% observed a single time. Sample: PBMCs. The receptors derive from a man between 18 and 29 years old in good health and CMV-seropositive.

The chain carries TRBV27 and TRBJ1-2; D call uncertain. The CDR3 loop spans 15 amino acids. Germline-derived CDR1 and CDR2 are MNHEY and SMNVEV (reference sequence). V gave up 0 bases and J gave up 4 bases, with 12 bases separating them. CDR3 bases: TGTGCCAGCAGTTTATCGGGTGGCGTTTCCTATGGCTACACCTTC. Encoded protein: CASSLSGGVSYGYTF.

With respect to this clone: A much larger clone lies a single base off, so this may be a read error. The chain uses TRBV6-5 and TRBJ2-1; D gene ambiguous. Trimming removed 4 bases from V and 3 bases from J, with 10 bases in between. From germline, CDR1 is MNHEY and CDR2 SVGAGI. This CDR3 contains 14 residues. Here the CDR3 reads CASSLGGNYNEQFF. CDR3 DNA sequence: TGTGCCAGCAGTTTAGGCGGAAACTACAATGAGCAGTTCTTC.

The chain employs TRBV6-1 and TRBJ1-5, with D unclear. Trimming pared 2 bases from V and 7 bases from J, leaving 15 bases between. Germline V gene lookup returns CDR1 MNHNS and CDR2 SASEGT. The CDR3 totals 15 residues. The CDR3 protein is CASSELVGTWQPQHF. The DNA for the CDR3 is TGTGCCAGCAGTGAATTGGTGGGTACTTGGCAGCCCCAGCATTTT.

The chain carries TRBV6-5 and TRBJ2-7, with TRBD1 matching 7 bases. The V gene end was trimmed by 6 bases and the J gene end by 1 base; junction bases not matched to a gene: 6. The CDR3 length is 14 residues. CDR1 is MNHEY, CDR2 SVGAGI, per germline. The CDR3, as DNA: TGTGCCAGCAGGTCCCGGGACAGTTCCTACGAGCAGTACTTC. Protein sequence: CASRSRDSSYEQYF.

The V call is TRBV4-3, the J call TRBJ2-2; TRBD2 matches at 9 bases. The CDR3 covers 19 residues. V was clipped by 0 bases and J by 4 bases; unmatched bases: 12. The germline V gene has CDR1 LGHNA and CDR2 YSLEER. The CDR3 nucleotides are TGCGCCAGCAGCCAAGATAGGTACTTAGCGGGAGTGGCCACCGGGGAGCTGTTTTTT. Residues: CASSQDRYLAGVATGELFF.

This chain joins TRBV28 and TRBJ1-2; TRBD1 agrees at 8 bases. Germline V gene lookup returns CDR1 MDHEN and CDR2 SYDVKM. This CDR3 is built from 15 residues. Trimming cost V 6 bases and J 5 bases; bases outside gene matches: 11. The CDR3 sequence is CASSRQGSVVYGYTF. DNA for the CDR3: TGTGCCAGCAGCAGACAGGGGTCGGTAGTTTATGGCTACACCTTC.

V gene TRBV18 combines with J gene TRBJ1-1, with a tentative D call TRBD1 (6 bases). Trimming left V 3 bases short and J 5 bases short, with 16 bases between. Germline CDR1 KGHSH, CDR2 LQKENI. The CDR3 runs to 15 residues. The CDR3 sequence: CASSPKEQGGTEAFF. DNA for the CDR3: TGTGCCAGCTCACCTAAGGAACAGGGCGGGACTGAAGCTTTCTTT.

This clone appeared a single time. The chain is built from TRBV2 and TRBJ1-5, with D perhaps matching TRBD1 (5 bases). This CDR3 has 14 residues. V was shortened by 5 bases and J by 3 bases, with 11 bases between the two germline ends. Germline loops: CDR1 SNHLY, CDR2 FYNNEI. The CDR3 coding sequence is TGTGCCAGCAGTAGGGGAGGGGCCAATCAGCCCCAGCATTTT. Its translation is CASSRGGANQPQHF.

V and J are TRBV29-1 and TRBJ1-4, with D tentatively TRBD1 (6 bases). The germline V gene has CDR1 SQVTM and CDR2 ANQGSEA. V was shortened by 2 bases and J by 8 bases, with 9 bases between the two germline ends. The CDR3 totals 12 residues. Written as DNA, the CDR3 is TGCAGCGTTGAACAGGGGAAAGAAAAACTGTTTTTT. It codes for CSVEQGKEKLFF.

The CDR3 here is CASSFGGTYTDTQYF. The CDR3 DNA follows: TGTGCCAGCAGCTTCGGCGGGACCTACACAGATACGCAGTATTTT. The genes are TRBV5-6 and TRBJ2-3; D is perhaps TRBD2 (6 bases). This CDR3 is 15 amino acids long. CDR1 and CDR2 (germline): SGHDT, YYEEEE. Trimming shortened V by 2 bases and J by 2 bases, and 12 bases separated the two germline ends.

V is TRBV10-3 and J is TRBJ2-1, with a tentative D call TRBD2 (6 bases). Trimming removed 1 base from V and 7 bases from J, with 14 bases in between. Germline CDR1 is ENHRY and CDR2 is SYGVKD. CDR3 length: 15 residues. The CDR3 nucleotides are TGTGCCATCAGTGAGTATCCGGGAGCGAGAAATGAGCAGTTCTTC. It specifies CAISEYPGARNEQFF.

A remark on this clone: At one of its ends the junction is not consistent with the germline gene, which may arise from a read error. V usage is TRBV28 and J usage is TRBJ1-1, with 7 bases that match TRBD1. CDR1 and CDR2 (germline): MDHEN, SYDVKM. This CDR3 is 11 amino acids long. Here the CDR3 DNA reads TGTGCCAGCAGTTTAGAGGGGGCACCCACCTTT. It encodes CASSLEGAPTF.

This chain connects TRBV9 to TRBJ2-2; tentative D call: TRBD1 (5 bases). This CDR3 contains 12 residues. Germline lookup yields CDR1 SGDLS and CDR2 YYNGEE. Trimming left V 4 bases short and J 7 bases short, with 8 bases between. This chain's CDR3 is CASSKTGGELFF. CDR3 DNA: TGTGCCAGCAGCAAAACAGGCGGGGAGCTGTTTTTT. Together with reference TRBV9 and TRBJ2-2, the CDR3 gives the full variable domain: DSGVTQTPKHLITATGQRVTLRCSPRSGDLSVYWYQQSLDQGLQFLIQYYNGEERAKGNILERFSAQQFPDLHSELNLSSLELGDSALYFCASSKTGGELFFGEGSRLTVL.

The chain uses TRBV27 and TRBJ1-1; 7 bases are shared with TRBD1. Per germline, CDR1 MNHEY and CDR2 SMNVEV (reference sequence). This CDR3 is built from 15 residues. V lost 5 bases to trimming and J lost 0 bases; unmatched junction nucleotides: 6. The CDR3 region has the DNA TGTGCCAGCAGTCTAGCAGGGGGAATGAACACTGAAGCTTTCTTT. Translation: CASSLAGGMNTEAFF.

The J gene is TRBJ2-2, the V gene TRBV7-9; the match to TRBD2 covers 8 bases. Trimming took 2 bases from V and 7 from J; bases not matched to a gene: 18. This CDR3 spans 19 amino acids. In germline, CDR1 is SEHNR, CDR2 FQNEAQ (reference sequence). DNA of the CDR3: TGTGCCAGCAGCTTAACCGAAGTCCCCGGGAGGGCCGGGGGCGGGGAGCTGTTTTTT. Its protein product is CASSLTEVPGRAGGGELFF.

The chain has TRBV6-1 and TRBJ2-2, with TRBD2 matching over 11 bases. The V and J ends lost 0 bases and 5 bases, in that order; junction bases with no gene match: 5. From germline, CDR1 is MNHNS and CDR2 SASEGT. This CDR3 region has 17 residues. CDR3 residues: CASSEALAGGPTGELFF. CDR3 in DNA: TGTGCCAGCAGTGAAGCCTTAGCGGGAGGGCCTACCGGGGAGCTGTTTTTT.

This chain connects TRBV5-1 to TRBJ1-2; no firm D call. This CDR3 has 14 residues. V dropped 0 bases and J dropped 8 bases, with 14 bases sitting between them. Germline V CDR1 and CDR2: SGHRS, YFSETQ. CDR3 sequence reads: CASSLDSSLRGYTF. The DNA of the CDR3 is TGCGCCAGCAGCTTGGACTCATCGTTGCGGGGCTACACCTTC.

V is TRBV6-5 and J is TRBJ1-1, with a tentative D call TRBD1 (6 bases). Trimming removed 0 bases from V and 6 bases from J, with 11 bases in between. Per germline, CDR1 MNHEY and CDR2 SVGAGI. This CDR3 has 14 amino acids. CDR3 nucleotide sequence: TGTGCCAGCAGTTACTCGCGGGACACCCCTGAAGCTTTCTTT. This encodes CASSYSRDTPEAFF.

As regards this clone: The junction departs from germline at one end; a sequencing error may be responsible. The chain recombines TRBV5-1 with TRBJ2-7, with 9 bases identical to TRBD1. The CDR3 runs 13 residues. CDR1 is SGHRS, CDR2 YFSETQ, per germline. The CDR3 loop reads CASRLDRGAEQYF. The CDR3 DNA reads as TGCGCCAGCAGGTTGGACAGGGGTGCCGAGCAGTACTTC.

V usage is TRBV28 and J usage is TRBJ2-7; D might be TRBD2 (5 bases). CDR1 is MDHEN and CDR2 is SYDVKM in the germline V gene. V lost 4 bases and J 2 bases, leaving 12 bases between the germline ends. The CDR3 length is 14 residues. The CDR3 DNA is TGTGCCAGCAGTTGGGAGTACGGACCCTACGAGCAGTACTTC. This gives the protein CASSWEYGPYEQYF.

This clone was recorded once. This chain uses TRBV29-1 with TRBJ1-1; possibly TRBD1 for D (6 bases). Germline loops: CDR1 SQVTM, CDR2 ANQGSEA. V lost 4 bases and J 3 bases, leaving 12 bases between the germline ends. The CDR3 length is 13 residues. CDR3 sequence (DNA): TGCAGCGTTGGTCGCAGGGGCTACACTGAAGCTTTCTTT. Translation gives CSVGRRGYTEAFF.

This clone was found once. The rearrangement links TRBV7-8 to TRBJ2-5; D tentatively reads TRBD1 or TRBD2 (5 bases each). V lost 3 bases, J lost 2 bases, and 10 bases lay in between. Germline V CDR1 and CDR2: SGHVS, FQNEAQ. The CDR3 is 14 residues long. This chain's CDR3 is CASSLTGRQETQYF. The CDR3 nucleotides are TGTGCCAGCAGCTTGACGGGGCGACAAGAGACCCAGTACTTC.

The chain combines TRBV30 with TRBJ2-5; no reliable D call. V lost 1 base to trimming and J lost 5 bases, with 8 bases between them. The CDR3 is made up of 12 amino acids. The germline CDR1 and CDR2 sequences are GTSNPN and SVGIG (reference sequence). CDR3 sequence reads: CAWSAVGETQYF. The CDR3 coding sequence is TGTGCCTGGAGTGCCGTCGGGGAGACCCAGTACTTC. Using reference TRBV30 and TRBJ2-5 for the parts outside the CDR3, the full variable domain is SQTIHQWPATLVQPVGSPLSLECTVEGTSNPNLYWYRQAAGRGLQLLFYSVGIGQISSEVPQNLSASRPQDRQFILSSKKLLLSDSGFYLCAWSAVGETQYFGPGTRLLVL.

In this sample, this clone turned up a few times. The chain joins TRBV10-1 to TRBJ1-2, with D perhaps matching TRBD1 (6 bases). The CDR3 is made up of 17 amino acids. Trimming cost V 0 bases and J 4 bases, with 18 bases left between them. CDR1 WNHNN and CDR2 SYGVQD come from the germline V gene (reference sequence). Written as DNA, the CDR3 is TGCGCCAGCAGTGAGTCTACAGGAACAGGGCTTGGCTATGGCTACACCTTC. Translation gives CASSESTGTGLGYGYTF.

The chain has TRBV6-6 and TRBJ1-1, with D maybe TRBD1 (5 bases). Deletions cut 8 bases from V and 0 bases from J, with 10 bases between. The CDR3 spans 13 residues. Per the germline V gene, CDR1 is MNHNY and CDR2 is SVGAGI (reference sequence). The CDR3 nucleotides read TGTGCCAGCGGGGAAGGGGTGAACACTGAAGCTTTCTTT. Protein product: CASGEGVNTEAFF.

A few counts support this clone. The V call is TRBV7-2, the J call TRBJ2-7, with D maybe TRBD2 (5 bases). Trimming stripped 1 base from V and 4 bases from J, with 14 bases between. The CDR3 sequence is 15 residues long. Germline CDR1 SGHTA, CDR2 FQGNSA. Here the CDR3 reads CASSLVPGKGYEQYF. CDR3 DNA sequence: TGTGCCAGCAGCTTAGTCCCGGGAAAAGGGTACGAGCAGTACTTC.

Here the CDR3 DNA reads TGTGCCAGCAGATCAACTACTAATCAGCCCCAGCATTTT. Its translation is CASRSTTNQPQHF. The chain recombines TRBV2 with TRBJ1-5; D not resolved. V lost 6 bases and J 4 bases, leaving 10 bases between the germline ends. The germline V gene has CDR1 SNHLY and CDR2 FYNNEI. CDR3 length equals 13 residues.

The chain employs TRBV15 and TRBJ2-7, with D perhaps matching TRBD1 (6 bases). Trimming removed 5 bases at V and 5 bases at J, with 16 bases between. The germline CDR1 and CDR2 sequences are LNHNV and YYDKDF (reference sequence). The CDR3 has 14 amino acids. Here the CDR3 reads CATSFTAGVHEQYF. The CDR3 coding sequence is TGTGCCACCAGCTTTACCGCAGGGGTCCACGAGCAGTACTTC. Full variable domain (remainder filled in from reference TRBV15 and TRBJ2-7): DAMVIQNPRYQVTQFGKPVTLSCSQTLNHNVMYWYQQKSSQAPKLLFHYYDKDFNNEADTPDNFQSRRPNTSFCFLDIRSPGLGDTAMYLCATSFTAGVHEQYFGPGTRLTVT.

V gene TRBV6-5 combines with J gene TRBJ2-1; TRBD1 might be the D (6 bases). Per germline, CDR1 MNHEY and CDR2 SVGAGI. The ends were cut back, 2 bases at V and 1 base at J, with 12 bases in the middle. CDR3 length: 16 amino acids. The CDR3 sequence is CASSYHRVNSYNEQFF. CDR3 sequence (DNA): TGTGCCAGCAGTTACCACAGGGTAAATTCCTACAATGAGCAGTTCTTC.

The V gene is TRBV29-1, the J gene TRBJ2-5; D is unresolved. Trimming left V 5 bases short and J 4 bases short, with 8 bases between. CDR1 is SQVTM, CDR2 ANQGSEA, per germline. The CDR3 totals 11 residues. CDR3 sequence: CSVLVGETQYF. DNA for the CDR3: TGCAGCGTTCTGGTTGGAGAGACCCAGTACTTC.

The chain carries TRBV6-5 and TRBJ2-1; 9 nucleotides align to TRBD1. Germline CDR1 reads MNHEY; CDR2 reads SVGAGI. The V gene end was trimmed by 4 bases and the J gene end by 5 bases; junction bases not matched to a gene: 9. CDR3 length equals 16 residues. CDR3 DNA: TGTGCCAGCAGTTTTCTAGGGACAGGGTCAAACAATGAGCAGTTCTTC. Protein: CASSFLGTGSNNEQFF.

For the CDR3, the DNA is TGTGCCAGCAGTGAGGTGAGGTTCCCCGGGACTAGCGGGAGAAATGAGCAGTTCTTC. This translates into CASSEVRFPGTSGRNEQFF. The chain carries TRBV2 and TRBJ2-1; TRBD2 agrees at 14 bases. This CDR3 region has 19 residues. Germline assignment: CDR1 SNHLY and CDR2 FYNNEI. The V and J ends lost 3 bases and 7 bases, in that order; junction bases with no gene match: 14. Supplemented by reference TRBV2 and TRBJ2-1, the full variable domain reads EPEVTQTPSHQVTQMGQEVILRCVPISNHLYFYWYRQILGQKVEFLVSFYNNEISEKSEIFDDQFSVERPDGSNFTLKIRSTKLEDSAMYFCASSEVRFPGTSGRNEQFFGPGTRLTVL.